These 25 T cell receptor beta chains were sequenced from one sample in a study of shared clonotypes between healthy human individuals. Profiled with immunoSEQ multiplex PCR; TCRdb holds only in-frame clones, not every one. The profile shows under 750,000 clones, approximately 72% of them singletons. The sequenced sample was memory CD4+ T cells sorted from blood. Subset in this sample: CD45RA-negative fraction. These receptors came from a woman aged 25 to 39 in good health.

The V and J genes are TRBV10-3 and TRBJ2-3, with 9 bases fitting TRBD1. This CDR3 is built from 15 residues. Losses at the gene ends were 2 bases for V and 5 bases for J; bases not matched to a gene: 5. Per the germline V gene, CDR1 is ENHRY and CDR2 is SYGVKD. DNA for the CDR3: TGTGCCATCAGTGAGGCGGGACAGGGCCGAGATACGCAGTATTTT. Its protein product is CAISEAGQGRDTQYF.

The V call is TRBV28, the J call TRBJ2-7, with TRBD2 identical over 10 bases. Losses at the gene ends were 3 bases for V and 4 bases for J; bases not matched to a gene: 6. Germline CDR1 reads MDHEN; CDR2 reads SYDVKM. This CDR3 contains 15 residues. CDR3 bases: TGTGCCAGCAGTTTCCCTAGCGGGAGTGTATACGAGCAGTACTTC. Protein: CASSFPSGSVYEQYF.

J is TRBJ2-3 and V is TRBV14; D uncertain. CDR1 is SGHDN, CDR2 FVKESK, per germline. V lost 5 bases to trimming and J lost 6 bases, with 15 bases between them. This CDR3 region has 14 residues. The CDR3 DNA is TGTGCCAGCAGCTACCGACTGGCCCGGGATACGCAGTATTTT. It encodes CASSYRLARDTQYF.

The chain recombines TRBV10-1 with TRBJ2-1; 10 bases are shared with TRBD2. The junction had 11 bases not matched to a gene; V was cut back by 11 bases and J by 10 bases. This CDR3 is 13 amino acids long. Germline V gene lookup returns CDR1 WNHNN and CDR2 SYGVQD (reference sequence). The CDR3 loop is CACLGLASGEQFF. The CDR3 DNA sequence: TGCGCCTGTTTGGGACTAGCGAGTGGCGAGCAGTTCTTC.

The chain recombines TRBV27 with TRBJ2-7; TRBD1 or TRBD2 may be the D gene (6 bases each). CDR3 length: 17 amino acids. Germline V gives CDR1 MNHEY, CDR2 SMNVEV (reference sequence). Trimming removed 6 bases from V and 0 bases from J, with 21 bases in between. This CDR3 reads CASSEGGVSDRSYEQYF. The CDR3 nucleotides are TGTGCCAGCAGCGAGGGGGGTGTTAGCGACCGCTCCTACGAGCAGTACTTC.

This clone came up a few times. This rearrangement joins TRBV29-1 to TRBJ2-7, with D possibly TRBD2 on 6 matching bases. The CDR3 has 14 amino acids. Looked up from germline, CDR1 is SQVTM and CDR2 is ANQGSEA. The V gene lost 7 bases and the J gene lost 2 bases, with 18 bases spanning the gap. The chain's CDR3 is CSGATGTAPYEQYF. In nucleotides, the CDR3 is TGCAGCGGTGCAACCGGGACTGCACCCTACGAGCAGTACTTC.

V usage is TRBV29-1 and J usage is TRBJ2-7; TRBD1 agrees at 7 bases. The trim removed 3 bases at V and 4 bases at J, leaving 9 bases unmatched. CDR3 length equals 14 residues. CDR1 and CDR2 from the germline V gene are SQVTM and ANQGSEA. As DNA, the CDR3 is TGCAGCGTTGATCGGGACAGCCCTCCGTACGAGCAGTACTTC. It translates to CSVDRDSPPYEQYF.

The V call is TRBV28, the J call TRBJ2-2; D not certain. V was shortened by 10 bases and J by 2 bases, with 5 bases between the two germline ends. CDR3 size: 11 residues. Germline loops: CDR1 MDHEN, CDR2 SYDVKM. CDR3 region: CAMGNTGELFF. The CDR3 DNA is TGTGCCATGGGAAACACCGGGGAGCTGTTTTTT. The whole variable domain, remainder taken from reference TRBV28 and TRBJ2-2, is DVKVTQSSRYLVKRTGEKVFLECVQDMDHENMFWYRQDPGLGLRLIYFSYDVKMKEKGDIPEGYSVSREKKERFSLILESASTNQTSMYLCAMGNTGELFFGEGSRLTVL.

About this clone itself: A far larger clone is only one base removed, so a read error is likely. This sample also contains other DNA sequences that code for the same CDR3. This chain connects TRBV5-6 to TRBJ1-2; D remains ambiguous. This CDR3 spans 12 amino acids. The V gene's germline CDR1 is SGHDT and CDR2 YYEEEE. The CDR3 reads CASSRQYYGYTF. In nucleotides, the CDR3 is TGTGCCAGCAGCCGGCAGTACTATGGCTACACCTTT.

This clone was observed a few times. The sample contains more than one DNA sequence encoding this CDR3. This chain joins TRBV18 and TRBJ1-4; D gene uncertain. Germline CDR1 KGHSH, CDR2 LQKENI. The CDR3 is 15 amino acids. V was cut by 1 base and J by 2 bases, with 8 bases left in between. CDR3 sequence reads: CASSPQGSTNEKLFF. CDR3 in DNA: TGTGCCAGCTCACCACAGGGCTCGACTAATGAAAAACTGTTTTTT.

There are a few counts of this clone. The genes are TRBV6-5 and TRBJ1-5; maybe TRBD1 (5 bases). Germline V CDR1 and CDR2: MNHEY, SVGAGI. V shed 3 bases and J shed 0 bases, with 12 bases lying between them. This CDR3 comprises 16 residues. The CDR3 DNA is TGTGCCAGCAGTTATTCAAGACAGTATAGCAATCAGCCCCAGCATTTT. It encodes CASSYSRQYSNQPQHF.

With respect to this clone: The same CDR3 can be traced to other DNA sequences in this sample. The chain uses TRBV29-1 and TRBJ2-1; 7 nucleotides match TRBD2. V was pared by 2 bases and J by 1 base, with 2 bases of the junction left unmatched. Germline V lookup: CDR1 SQVTM, CDR2 ANQGSEA. CDR3 length: 14 amino acids. For the CDR3, the DNA is TGCAGCGTTGAATTACTAGCGTCCTACAATGAGCAGTTCTTC. This gives the protein CSVELLASYNEQFF.

The V call is TRBV6-6, the J call TRBJ2-3; 8 bases fit TRBD2. CDR3 size: 14 residues. Germline assignment: CDR1 MNHNY and CDR2 SVGAGI (reference sequence). With V trimmed by 7 bases and J by 0 bases, 3 bases remained unmatched. CDR3: CASIRGGSTDTQYF. The CDR3 DNA is TGTGCCAGCATTCGGGGGGGAAGCACAGATACGCAGTATTTT.

This chain connects TRBV23-1 to TRBJ2-1; no clear D. TRBV23-1 qualifies as an ORF whose function is uncertain. The CDR3 is 14 amino acids. V was pared by 3 bases and J by 8 bases, with 14 bases between. Here the CDR3 DNA reads TGCGCCAGCAGTCACAGACTCGATGAGGATGAGCAGTTCTTC. Translating it yields CASSHRLDEDEQFF.

J is TRBJ1-1 and V is TRBV5-1; D gene ambiguous. In germline, CDR1 is SGHRS, CDR2 YFSETQ. The CDR3 covers 13 residues. Trimming took 4 bases from V and 1 from J, leaving 8 bases between them. In nucleotides, the CDR3 is TGCGCCAGCAGCGTACACAGGAACACTGAAGCTTTCTTT. Its protein product is CASSVHRNTEAFF.

This clone has a count of ten or more. The V gene is TRBV11-2, the J gene TRBJ2-3, with D perhaps TRBD2 (7 bases). The ends were cut back, 5 bases at V and 0 bases at J, with 15 bases in the middle. Germline V gene data show CDR1 as SGHAT and CDR2 as FQNNGV. The CDR3 sequence is 16 residues long. The CDR3 sequence: CASSPSGGGSTDTQYF. The CDR3 DNA reads as TGTGCCAGCAGCCCCTCGGGGGGCGGAAGCACAGATACGCAGTATTTT.

The chain recombines TRBV5-1 with TRBJ2-2, with TRBD2 identical over 9 bases. The CDR3 consists of 15 residues. J gave up 2 bases and V 2 bases, and 1 base lay outside the gene matches. CDR1 and CDR2 (germline): SGHRS, YFSETQ. The CDR3 reads CASSLAGGNTGELFF. DNA for the CDR3: TGCGCCAGCAGCTTAGCGGGAGGCAACACCGGGGAGCTGTTTTTT.

This clone appeared a single time. The rearrangement joins TRBV9 to TRBJ2-6; 8 nucleotides agree with TRBD1. The germline V gene encodes CDR1 SGDLS and CDR2 YYNGEE. The trim removed 4 bases at V and 0 bases at J, leaving 6 bases unmatched. The CDR3 covers 17 residues. CDR3 DNA: TGTGCCAGCAGCAAAGACAGGGGAAACTCTGGGGCCAACGTCCTGACTTTC. Its translation: CASSKDRGNSGANVLTF.

Concerning this clone itself: The same CDR3 also results from other DNA sequences found in this sample. V gene TRBV6-5 combines with J gene TRBJ2-7; a possible D gene is TRBD2 (6 bases). Deletions cut 6 bases from V and 6 bases from J, with 12 bases between. The CDR3 extends over 12 amino acids. The germline V gene has CDR1 MNHEY and CDR2 SVGAGI. The CDR3 sequence is CASRTPGGEQYF. The CDR3 nucleotides read TGTGCCAGCAGAACACCCGGGGGCGAGCAGTACTTC.

The rearrangement uses TRBV5-1 and TRBJ2-5; 9 bases map to TRBD2. CDR1 is SGHRS and CDR2 is YFSETQ in the germline V gene. The CDR3 sequence is 15 residues long. V dropped 0 bases and J dropped 3; count of bases not matched to a gene: 3. The CDR3 DNA sequence: TGCGCCAGCAGCTTGGTGGCTAGCGGGAAAGAGACCCAGTACTTC. Translating gives CASSLVASGKETQYF.

The chain recombines TRBV27 with TRBJ1-3, with TRBD1 as a possible D gene (6 bases). The V gene lost 5 bases and the J gene lost 7 bases, with 18 bases spanning the gap. The CDR3 extends over 15 amino acids. Germline-derived CDR1 and CDR2 are MNHEY and SMNVEV (reference sequence). The CDR3 DNA is TGTGCCAGCAGTCCAACCCTGGTAACAGGGAACACCATATATTTT. This codes for CASSPTLVTGNTIYF.

Only a few counts were recorded for this clone. The V and J genes are TRBV27 and TRBJ2-6; TRBD1 agrees at 9 bases. The CDR3 has 19 residues. V trimming: 1 base; J trimming: 1 base; junction bases outside the gene matches: 8. Germline V gene sequence: CDR1 MNHEY, CDR2 SMNVEV (reference sequence). As DNA, the CDR3 is TGTGCCAGCAGTTTATACATCCGGACAGGGGTTTCTGGGGCCAACGTCCTGACTTTC. Protein: CASSLYIRTGVSGANVLTF.

The chain employs TRBV19 and TRBJ2-1; D is perhaps TRBD2 (6 bases). Germline V gene lookup returns CDR1 LNHDA and CDR2 SQIVND (reference sequence). The CDR3 runs 20 residues. V was trimmed by 5 bases and J by 7 bases, leaving 33 bases between them. The CDR3 protein is CASSARLRRDPQYSQNEQFF. The CDR3 DNA follows: TGTGCCAGTAGTGCCCGGTTGAGGCGGGATCCCCAATACTCACAAAATGAGCAGTTCTTC. Variable domain in full (rest from reference TRBV19 and TRBJ2-1): DGGITQSPKYLFRKEGQNVTLSCEQNLNHDAMYWYRQDPGQGLRLIYYSQIVNDFQKGDIAEGYSVSREKKESFPLTVTSAQKNPTAFYLCASSARLRRDPQYSQNEQFFGPGTRLTVL.

This clone was found once. The CDR3 sequence is CASSLGTGLFLYEQYF. Here the CDR3 DNA reads TGTGCCAGCAGCTTAGGCACAGGGCTCTTTTTGTACGAGCAGTACTTC. V is TRBV7-8 and J is TRBJ2-7; a possible D gene is TRBD1 (6 bases). This CDR3 has 16 amino acids. Trimming cost V 1 base and J 4 bases, with 17 bases left between them. Per germline, CDR1 SGHVS and CDR2 FQNEAQ.

The rearrangement links TRBV2 to TRBJ2-7, with 9 bases lining up with TRBD2. This CDR3 contains 16 residues. Germline trimming cut 6 bases from V and 3 bases from J; bases unmatched to any gene: 12. Germline V CDR1 and CDR2: SNHLY, FYNNEI. CDR3 sequence: CASRGVAGAEYYEQYF. The CDR3 region has the DNA TGTGCCAGCAGGGGGGTAGCGGGAGCAGAATACTACGAGCAGTACTTC.